The text below deals with one T cell receptor beta chain. The antigen is unknown. Splitting of each subset's genomic DNA was done evenly across several immunoSEQ plates. Only in-frame clones appear in the TCRdb table, and some are missing; sequencing was by immunoSEQ multiplex PCR. The repertoire has around 600,000 clones, 85% to 95% of them found once; the top ten carry about 0.11%. The sample belongs to a study of shared clonotypes between healthy human individuals. Whole-study results and caveats: Of the naive CD4 clonotypes, roughly 5.2% were shared across four donors. Clonotypes which were not shared had lower generation probabilities than clonotypes that all four donors shared.

With 5 bases clipped from V and 7 bases from J, the junction kept 10 bases outside the gene matches. The CDR3 length is 14 residues. The V gene's germline CDR1 is SGHAT and CDR2 FQNNGV. Naive CD8 cells lacked CD45RO, underwent positive selection for CCR7 and left out terminally differentiated effector memory CD45RA+ cells. Sequenced material: naive CD8+ T cells sorted from blood. This sequence joins TRBV11-2 and TRBJ1-1; 7 nucleotides agree with TRBD1. This clonotype was obtained from a woman aged 30 to 39 in good health. For the CDR3, the DNA is TGTGCCAGCAGCCAGGGGACAGTTTGGGGTGAAGCTTTCTTT. This codes for CASSQGTVWGEAFF.